What follows are 31 T cell receptor beta chains derived from one specimen sequenced in a study of CD4 T cells in relation to SARS-CoV-2 and coronaviruses. CD4+ T cells from unexposed donors were obtained before the COVID-19 pandemic (2011-2018). After more than eight days of culture, CD4+ T cells were isolated. For these receptors, no antigen is known. Libraries were prepared by immunoSEQ multiplex PCR; TCRdb keeps only in-frame clonotypes and omits some of them. This sample carries some 16,000 clones, around 82% of them seen once, and the ten largest clones take nearly 10%. The sequenced material came from CD4+ T cells from PBMCs, cultured in vitro. The receptors were sampled from a human donor in good health.

The chain is built from TRBV6-5 and TRBJ2-1; possibly TRBD2 for D (6 bases). V lost 4 bases and J lost 1, with 14 bases in between. The germline V gene encodes CDR1 MNHEY and CDR2 SVGAGI. The CDR3 length is 16 residues. The chain's CDR3 is CASSSVAVTSYNEQFF. The CDR3 bases are TGTGCCAGCAGTTCGGTAGCGGTGACTTCCTACAATGAGCAGTTCTTC.

In its sample, this clone was seen once. The chain carries TRBV4-2 and TRBJ2-6; the D is unclear. The CDR3 loop spans 16 amino acids. Germline V lookup: CDR1 LGHNA, CDR2 YNFKEQ. The ends were cut back, 0 bases at V and 0 bases at J, with 6 bases in the middle. CDR3 in DNA: TGTGCCAGCAGCCAAGAAAAAACCTCTGGGGCCAACGTCCTGACTTTC. As protein: CASSQEKTSGANVLTF.

This clone was seen only a few times. The J gene is TRBJ1-2, the V gene TRBV4-1; 7 bases line up with TRBD1. CDR1 is MGHRA and CDR2 is YSYEKL in the germline V gene. The CDR3 sequence is 15 residues long. Trimming at V came to 2 bases and at J to 4 bases, leaving 7 bases not matched to a gene. The CDR3 is CASSQKGGFGYGYTF. CDR3 DNA sequence: TGCGCCAGCAGCCAAAAAGGGGGCTTCGGCTATGGCTACACCTTC.

Only a few counts were recorded for this clone. This chain connects TRBV27 to TRBJ2-7; 9 bases agree with TRBD1. Trimming removed 3 bases from V and 7 bases from J; junction bases left unmatched: 16. The CDR3 contains 17 residues. Germline V lookup: CDR1 MNHEY, CDR2 SMNVEV (reference sequence). The CDR3: CASSFEYTGGWSREQYF. In DNA form, the CDR3 reads TGTGCCAGCAGTTTCGAATATACAGGGGGCTGGTCTAGGGAGCAGTACTTC.

J is TRBJ1-5 and V is TRBV18; 8 bases match TRBD1. This CDR3 is built from 14 residues. In germline, CDR1 is KGHSH, CDR2 LQKENI. V was pared by 4 bases and J by 7 bases, with 6 bases of the junction left unmatched. The CDR3 is CASSLGTGEQPQHF. The CDR3, as DNA: TGTGCCAGCTCACTCGGGACAGGAGAACAGCCCCAGCATTTT.

The chain employs TRBV25-1 and TRBJ2-7, with 8 bases aligning to TRBD1. CDR1 MGHDK and CDR2 SYGVNS come from the germline V gene. Losses at the gene ends were 3 bases for V and 3 bases for J; bases not matched to a gene: 10. This CDR3 is built from 16 residues. CDR3 nucleotide sequence: TGTGCCAGCAGTGATCACCCTCGGACAGGGAGCTACGAGCAGTACTTC. Protein: CASSDHPRTGSYEQYF.

The chain recombines TRBV6-4 with TRBJ1-2; 8 nucleotides line up with TRBD1. After removal of 8 bases from V and 3 bases from J, the junction contained 5 bases not matched to a gene. The CDR3 consists of 13 residues. The germline gives CDR1 MRHNA, CDR2 SNTAGT. The CDR3 region has the DNA TGTGCCAGCCGCGGACAGGGTGACTATGGCTACACCTTC. Translated: CASRGQGDYGYTF.

Note on this clone: This sample includes further DNA sequences coding for the same CDR3. The rearrangement joins TRBV7-2 to TRBJ2-7, with a tentative D call TRBD1 (5 bases). The V gene's germline CDR1 is SGHTA and CDR2 FQGNSA. This CDR3 region has 13 residues. The V end lost 5 bases, the J end lost 7 bases, and 15 bases lay between the germline ends. CDR3 sequence: CASSPSPGREQYF. The CDR3 DNA is TGTGCCAGCAGCCCTTCCCCAGGGCGGGAGCAGTACTTC.

The genes are TRBV2 and TRBJ2-4; possibly TRBD2 for D (5 bases). The germline V gene encodes CDR1 SNHLY and CDR2 FYNNEI. There are 14 residues in the CDR3. Trimming shortened V by 6 bases and J by 0 bases, and 9 bases separated the two germline ends. Here the CDR3 DNA reads TGTGCCAGCAGCACACTAGGAGCCAAAAACATTCAGTACTTC. Residues: CASSTLGAKNIQYF.

The CDR3 nucleotides read TGTGCCAGCAGCTCGGGACAGGTTTCCTACGAGCAGTACTTC. Its protein product is CASSSGQVSYEQYF. The V call is TRBV11-1, the J call TRBJ2-7; 8 nucleotides agree with TRBD1. Germline V gives CDR1 SGHAT, CDR2 FQDESV (reference sequence). Losses at the gene ends were 4 bases for V and 1 base for J; bases not matched to a gene: 3. This CDR3 is built from 14 residues.

This clone is classed as medium-sized. The rearrangement joins TRBV6-4 to TRBJ2-2; no clear D. This CDR3 region has 13 residues. The germline CDR1 and CDR2 sequences are MRHNA and SNTAGT. V was cut by 2 bases and J by 3 bases, with 4 bases left in between. The CDR3 sequence is CASSDRDTGELFF. In DNA, the CDR3 is TGTGCCAGCAGTGACAGGGACACCGGGGAGCTGTTTTTT.

The CDR3 sequence: CASSQERQPPYNEQFF. The DNA of the CDR3 is TGTGCCAGCAGCCAAGAACGACAGCCGCCATACAATGAGCAGTTCTTC. The J gene is TRBJ2-1, the V gene TRBV3-1 (or the pseudogene TRBV3-2); D might be TRBD1 (5 bases). The ends were cut back, 0 bases at V and 4 bases at J, with 13 bases in the middle. This CDR3 spans 16 amino acids. The germline gives CDR1 LGHDT, CDR2 YNNKEL (reference sequence).

This clone was seen a handful of times. The chain carries TRBV9 and TRBJ1-6; D uncertain. Per the germline V gene, CDR1 is SGDLS and CDR2 is YYNGEE. Trimming took off 0 bases at V and 6 bases at J, with 10 bases between the two ends. This CDR3 is 15 amino acids long. The CDR3 nucleotides are TGTGCCAGCAGCGTAGATGTGCTGTCTAATTCACCCCTCCACTTT. Its protein product is CASSVDVLSNSPLHF.

The gene calls are TRBV5-6 and TRBJ2-3; D not resolved. CDR1 is SGHDT, CDR2 YYEEEE, per germline. V gave up 2 bases and J gave up 3 bases, with 7 bases separating them. The CDR3 is 13 residues long. CDR3 loop: CASSFQETDTQYF. CDR3 DNA sequence: TGTGCCAGCAGCTTCCAGGAGACAGATACGCAGTATTTT. Variable domain in full (rest from reference TRBV5-6 and TRBJ2-3): DAGVTQSPTHLIKTRGQQVTLRCSPKSGHDTVSWYQQALGQGPQFIFQYYEEEERQRGNFPDRFSGHQFPNYSSELNVNALLLGDSALYLCASSFQETDTQYFGPGTRLTVL.

This clone has only a few counts. The chain combines TRBV9 with TRBJ2-1; 7 bases are a match to TRBD2. With V trimmed by 3 bases and J by 0 bases, 6 bases remained unmatched. The V gene's germline CDR1 is SGDLS and CDR2 YYNGEE. This CDR3 is built from 16 residues. CDR3 sequence (DNA): TGTGCCAGCAGCGAAACTAGCGACAGCTCCTACAATGAGCAGTTCTTC. Translation gives CASSETSDSSYNEQFF.

The chain combines TRBV3-1 (or the pseudogene TRBV3-2) with TRBJ2-7; D uncertain. Trimming stripped 2 bases from V and 3 bases from J, with 8 bases between. The CDR3 sequence is 13 residues long. The germline V gene encodes CDR1 LGHDT and CDR2 YNNKEL (reference sequence). CDR3 bases: TGTGCCAGCAGCCAATTCGACGTCTACGAGCAGTACTTC. It yields the protein CASSQFDVYEQYF.

CDR3 coding DNA: TGTGCCTGGAGTAACAGGGGCGACAGCACAGATACGCAGTATTTT. Translating it yields CAWSNRGDSTDTQYF. The rearrangement uses TRBV30 and TRBJ2-3, with 7 bases that match TRBD1. J lost 0 bases, V lost 2 bases, and 5 bases had no gene match. Germline V lookup: CDR1 GTSNPN, CDR2 SVGIG (reference sequence). This CDR3 has 15 residues.

This clone showed up just a few times. The V and J genes are TRBV7-9 and TRBJ1-2, with D tentatively TRBD1 (5 bases). Germline CDR1 reads SEHNR; CDR2 reads FQNEAQ (reference sequence). CDR3 size: 15 residues. V lost 2 bases and J lost 8, with 18 bases in between. The CDR3 reads CASSLLAREVGGYTF. The CDR3 coding sequence is TGTGCCAGCAGCTTATTGGCCAGGGAGGTTGGAGGCTACACCTTC.

J is TRBJ2-5 and V is TRBV2; tentatively, D is TRBD1 or TRBD2 (6 bases each). Looked up from germline, CDR1 is SNHLY and CDR2 is FYNNEI. With 10 bases removed from V and 5 bases from J, the gap between germline ends came to 23 bases. This CDR3 is 15 amino acids long. CDR3 nucleotides: TGTGCCACCCGACTAGGGGGGCTTGAGGAGGAGACCCAGTACTTC. Encoded protein: CATRLGGLEEETQYF. The full variable domain, completed using reference TRBV2 and TRBJ2-5, is EPEVTQTPSHQVTQMGQEVILRCVPISNHLYFYWYRQILGQKVEFLVSFYNNEISEKSEIFDDQFSVERPDGSNFTLKIRSTKLEDSAMYFCATRLGGLEEETQYFGPGTRLLVL.

This chain joins TRBV6-5 and TRBJ2-3; TRBD1 matches at 8 bases. Per the germline V gene, CDR1 is MNHEY and CDR2 is SVGAGI. Trimming cost V 6 bases and J 1 base; bases outside gene matches: 3. CDR3 length: 14 amino acids. The CDR3 reads CASRRTGRTDTQYF. DNA for the CDR3: TGTGCCAGCAGGAGGACAGGGCGCACAGATACGCAGTATTTT.

This clone was detected only a few times. The rearrangement uses TRBV28 and TRBJ1-5, with D unclear. Trimming left V 7 bases short and J 7 bases short, with 11 bases between. Per the germline V gene, CDR1 is MDHEN and CDR2 is SYDVKM. The CDR3 is 12 residues long. The chain's CDR3 is CASNGVGQPQHF. DNA of the CDR3: TGTGCCAGCAACGGGGTGGGACAGCCCCAGCATTTT.

There are a few counts of this clone. The chain employs TRBV4-1 and TRBJ1-3, with D uncertain. This CDR3 is built from 19 residues. V gave up 0 bases and J gave up 0 bases, with 18 bases separating them. Germline values: CDR1 MGHRA, CDR2 YSYEKL. The DNA for the CDR3 is TGCGCCAGCAGCCAAGAATGGGAGGCCCTCTTCAGCTCTGGAAACACCATATATTTT. This gives the protein CASSQEWEALFSSGNTIYF.

For the CDR3, the DNA is TGTGCCAGCAGCTTGGACCTTTGGGCAGGGGAACAGGAGCAGTACTTC. This sequence encodes CASSLDLWAGEQEQYF. The chain carries TRBV5-4 and TRBJ2-7, with D maybe TRBD1 (6 bases). This CDR3 has 16 residues. With 0 bases removed from V and 7 bases from J, the gap between germline ends came to 20 bases. The V gene's germline CDR1 is SGHNT and CDR2 YYREEE (reference sequence).

This clone was seen a single time. The V gene is TRBV7-6, the J gene TRBJ1-3, with D perhaps TRBD1 (5 bases). The V end lost 5 bases, the J end lost 0 bases, and 17 bases lay between the germline ends. Germline V CDR1 and CDR2: SGHVS, FNYEAQ. The CDR3 length is 17 residues. The CDR3 nucleotides are TGTGCCAGCAGCCATATGACAGTCAACCCCTCTGGAAACACCATATATTTT. It codes for CASSHMTVNPSGNTIYF.

The chain links TRBV3-1 (or the pseudogene TRBV3-2) to TRBJ2-5; 7 bases match TRBD2. The V and J ends lost 1 base and 4 bases, in that order; junction bases with no gene match: 15. The germline CDR1 and CDR2 sequences are LGHDT and YNNKEL (reference sequence). CDR3 length: 18 residues. CDR3 loop: CASSQVLAGRPSGETQYF. CDR3 in DNA: TGTGCCAGCAGCCAAGTCTTAGCGGGCCGCCCCTCTGGAGAGACCCAGTACTTC.

A few counts support this clone. This sequence joins TRBV19 and TRBJ1-1, with D unresolved. The CDR3 sequence is 13 residues long. The V end was cut by 6 bases, the J end by 1 base, with 9 bases between. Per the germline V gene, CDR1 is LNHDA and CDR2 is SQIVND (reference sequence). The CDR3 sequence: CASSPWGNTEAFF. The DNA for the CDR3 is TGTGCCAGTAGCCCTTGGGGGAACACTGAAGCTTTCTTT.

By sample share, this clone is medium-sized (0.01 to 0.1%). V and J are TRBV7-9 and TRBJ2-1; D possibly corresponds to TRBD1 (5 bases). This CDR3 is 12 amino acids long. Germline assignment: CDR1 SEHNR and CDR2 FQNEAQ (reference sequence). Trimming cost V 5 bases and J 6 bases, with 8 bases left between them. CDR3 in amino acids: CASSHQGNEQFF. The CDR3 nucleotides read TGTGCCAGCAGCCATCAGGGCAATGAGCAGTTCTTC.

This clone has a single count. The genes are TRBV30 and TRBJ2-7; TRBD1 matches 7 bases. Trimming took 3 bases from V and 4 from J; bases not matched to a gene: 9. Germline CDR1 GTSNPN, CDR2 SVGIG (reference sequence). The CDR3 extends over 14 amino acids. The DNA for the CDR3 is TGTGCCTGGAGGAAAATAAGACAGGGTTACGAGCAGTACTTC. Translating it yields CAWRKIRQGYEQYF.

The V call is TRBV18, the J call TRBJ2-5; 11 bases map to TRBD2. CDR3 length: 14 residues. V dropped 6 bases and J dropped 4; count of bases not matched to a gene: 4. From germline, CDR1 is KGHSH and CDR2 LQKENI. CDR3 sequence (DNA): TGTGCCAGCTCTGTAGCGGGAGGGACAGAGACCCAGTACTTC. It yields the protein CASSVAGGTETQYF.

J is TRBJ2-1 and V is TRBV7-3, with 15 bases fitting TRBD2. The CDR3 length is 17 residues. The germline V gene encodes CDR1 SGHTA and CDR2 FQGTGA. Trimming took 6 bases from V and 5 from J; bases not matched to a gene: 8. DNA of the CDR3: TGTGCCAGCAGATTACCATGGACTAGCGGGAGGGACAATGAGCAGTTCTTC. It encodes CASRLPWTSGRDNEQFF.

The rearrangement joins TRBV2 to TRBJ1-5; D uncertain. CDR1 SNHLY and CDR2 FYNNEI come from the germline V gene. The length of the CDR3 is 15 residues. Trimming took 1 base from V and 4 from J, leaving 11 bases between them. The CDR3 loop reads CASSEDWQINQPQHF. In DNA, the CDR3 is TGTGCCAGCAGTGAAGATTGGCAGATTAATCAGCCCCAGCATTTT.